These 24 T cell receptor beta chains were sequenced from one sample in a study of Tregs in tolerant kidney transplant recipients (dated by TCRdb to the late 2010s). The time point label for this specimen denotes: blood sample drawn before combined kidney and bone marrow transplant. The protocol used for the library was the immunoSEQ multiplex PCR assay. As stored in TCRdb, this immuneACCESS dataset retains in-frame rearrangements with V and J assigned. A fraction of the clones does not appear; measured against another copy, unresolved V genes explain less than half of the discrepancy, and the remainder lacks a known reason. The sample's clone listing holds tens of thousands of clones. The ten largest clones take up under 0.9% of the sample. The sample was CD4+ T cells from blood, taken before the transplant. All receptors come from a human donor who received a combined kidney and bone marrow transplant.

Notes on this clone: The read gets to within 3 residues of the CDR3 end, and the germline J gene fills in the rest. V is TRBV20-1 and J is TRBJ2-3; no reliable D call. CDR3 length equals 12 residues. Trimming shortened V by 6 bases and J by 1 base, and 8 bases separated the two germline ends. Germline assignment: CDR1 DFQATT and CDR2 SNEGSKA (reference sequence). The sequenced CDR3 bases are TGCAGTGCAGCACCCCGCACAGATACG. Protein product: CSAAPRTDT. From start to end, the CDR3 is CSAAPRTDTQYF.

A remark on this clone: The read is 3 residues too short to cover the CDR3 end, so that end is filled in from the germline J gene. The chain has TRBV7-9 and TRBJ1-2; D remains unclear. Trimming cost V 3 bases and J 4 bases, with 9 bases left between them. Germline CDR1 and CDR2: SEHNR and FQNEAQ (reference sequence). This CDR3 contains 13 residues. The part of the CDR3 DNA that was read is TGTGCCAGCAGCTTCTTCGGGTCCTATGGC. Its translation is CASSFFGSYG. The CDR3 in its entirety is CASSFFGSYGYTF.

Concerning this clone itself: The read is 3 residues too short to cover the CDR3 end, so that end is filled in from the germline J gene. The V gene is TRBV6-2 or TRBV6-3, the J gene TRBJ1-4, with 8 bases fitting TRBD1. V was pared by 6 bases and J by 5 bases, with 11 bases of the junction left unmatched. This CDR3 region has 16 residues. Germline V gene lookup returns CDR1 MNHEY and CDR2 SVGEGT. CDR3 amino acids: CASSPGTGHGNEKLFF. CDR3 DNA (partial): TGTGCCAGCAGCCCCGGGACAGGCCACGGGAATGAAAAA.

The CDR3 sequence is CASSAGQERGTGELFF. Partial CDR3 DNA: TGTGCCAGCTCAGCGGGACAGGAAAGAGGCACCGGGGAG. V usage is TRBV18 and J usage is TRBJ2-2, with TRBD1 identical over 8 bases. The CDR3 extends 3 residues past the end of the read, so its final part is completed from the germline J gene. CDR1 KGHSH and CDR2 LQKENI come from the germline V gene. The CDR3 runs 16 residues. V gave up 5 bases and J gave up 4 bases; unmatched junction bases: 9.

Concerning this clone itself: The observed sequence ends 3 residues before the CDR3 terminus, with the missing tail filled in from the germline J gene. This chain joins TRBV11-1 and TRBJ1-1; perhaps TRBD1 as D (6 bases). This CDR3 has 14 amino acids. CDR1 is SGHAT and CDR2 is FQDESV in the germline V gene (reference sequence). V was clipped by 4 bases and J by 1 base, with 10 bases between them. The covered CDR3 bases are TGTGCCAGCAGCTACAGGGCCACGAACACTGAA. This translates into CASSYRATNTE. In full, the CDR3 reads CASSYRATNTEAFF.

Comment on this clone: The missing CDR3 end, 3 residues past where the read stops, is filled in from the germline J gene. The V gene is TRBV15, the J gene TRBJ2-3, with a possible D match to TRBD2 (6 bases). In germline, CDR1 is LNHNV, CDR2 YYDKDF (reference sequence). CDR3 length: 15 residues. Deletions cut 5 bases from V and 0 bases from J, with 12 bases between. The sequenced CDR3 bases are TGTGCCACCAGCCGTCTGGGGGGAAGCACAGATACG. Translated: CATSRLGGSTDT. The CDR3 reads in full as CATSRLGGSTDTQYF.

Remarks on this clone: Coverage ceases 3 residues before the CDR3 finishes, and the germline J gene fills in the end. The rearrangement uses TRBV18 and TRBJ1-5; 8 bases match TRBD1. Germline loops: CDR1 KGHSH, CDR2 LQKENI. The junction had 14 bases not matched to a gene; V was cut back by 6 bases and J by 7 bases. The CDR3 spans 16 residues. The CDR3 DNA, read in part, is TGTGCCAGCTCGCCGGACAGGGCGGGGTGGAAGCAGCCC. Translating it yields CASSPDRAGWKQP. The whole CDR3 sequence is CASSPDRAGWKQPQHF.

About this clone: Sequencing ends 3 residues short of the CDR3 end; the germline J gene provides the rest. The chain has TRBV7-2 and TRBJ1-1, with 8 bases identical to TRBD1. The CDR3 spans 13 residues. V gave up 4 bases and J gave up 3 bases; unmatched junction bases: 1. Per germline, CDR1 SGHTA and CDR2 FQGNSA. This chain's CDR3 is CASSWGQDTEAFF. The part of the CDR3 DNA that was read is TGTGCCAGCAGCTGGGGACAGGACACTGAA. The full variable domain, with the rest looked up from reference TRBV7-2 and TRBJ1-1, is GAGVSQSPSNKVTEKGKDVELRCDPISGHTALYWYRQSLGQGLEFLIYFQGNSAPDKSGLPSDRFSAERTGGSVSTLTIQRTQQEDSAVYLCASSWGQDTEAFFGQGTRLTVV.

With regard to this clone: The DNA ends 3 residues before the CDR3 does, and the rest of the CDR3 is filled in from the germline J gene. The gene calls are TRBV7-7 and TRBJ2-2; 9 bases map to TRBD1. The CDR3 loop spans 16 amino acids. The V and J ends lost 5 bases and 0 bases, in that order; junction bases with no gene match: 4. Looked up from germline, CDR1 is SSHAT and CDR2 is FNYEAQ (reference sequence). This chain's CDR3 is CASSPRTGANTGELFF. Partial CDR3 DNA: TGTGCCAGCAGCCCCAGGACAGGGGCGAACACCGGGGAG.

CDR3 DNA, as far as it was read: TGTGCCAGCAGCTTAGGACTAGCGATGGAGACC. It specifies CASSLGLAMET. The CDR3 in full is CASSLGLAMETQYF. This chain joins TRBV7-2 and TRBJ2-5; TRBD2 agrees at 8 bases. The read ends 3 residues shy of where the CDR3 ends; the end is completed using the germline J gene. The length of the CDR3 is 14 residues. Germline CDR1 SGHTA, CDR2 FQGNSA. Trimming cost V 1 base and J 5 bases; bases outside gene matches: 3.

As to this clone: The read ends 3 residues shy of where the CDR3 ends; the end is completed using the germline J gene. The rearrangement links TRBV19 to TRBJ1-4; D uncertain. Germline CDR1 is LNHDA and CDR2 is SQIVND (reference sequence). This CDR3 contains 13 residues. Deletions cut 2 bases from V and 4 bases from J, with 5 bases between. The sequenced part of the CDR3 DNA is TGTGCCAGTAGTATACCAAATAATGAAAAA. It codes for CASSIPNNEK. The complete CDR3 reads CASSIPNNEKLFF. Full variable domain (remainder filled in from reference TRBV19 and TRBJ1-4): DGGITQSPKYLFRKEGQNVTLSCEQNLNHDAMYWYRQDPGQGLRLIYYSQIVNDFQKGDIAEGYSVSREKKESFPLTVTSAQKNPTAFYLCASSIPNNEKLFFGSGTQLSVL.

Details on this clone: The read finishes 3 residues shy of the CDR3 end, and the germline J gene is used to complete it. The chain is built from TRBV4-1 and TRBJ1-3; weak D call: TRBD1 (5 bases). V was trimmed by 4 bases and J by 4 bases, leaving 14 bases between them. CDR3 length equals 15 residues. Germline CDR1 and CDR2: MGHRA and YSYEKL. The sequenced part of the CDR3 DNA is TGCGCCAGCAGCCGGAACCAGGGATCCGGAAACACC. Its translation is CASSRNQGSGNT. The whole CDR3 protein reads CASSRNQGSGNTIYF.

Of note for this clone: The sequenced fragment ends 3 residues before the CDR3 boundary, so the rest is inferred from the germline J gene. The chain uses TRBV30 and TRBJ2-2; the match to TRBD1 covers 10 bases. The CDR3 runs to 17 residues. J gave up 3 bases and V 3 bases, and 10 bases lay outside the gene matches. Germline V CDR1 and CDR2: GTSNPN, SVGIG (reference sequence). CDR3 bases read: TGTGCCTGGAGCTTAGTAAGAGGACAGGGGGACACCGGGGAG. Protein product: CAWSLVRGQGDTGE. The complete CDR3 reads CAWSLVRGQGDTGELFF.

As concerns this clone: The CDR3 end falls 3 residues outside the read, so it is completed with the germline J gene. The chain is built from TRBV10-3 and TRBJ2-5; 9 nucleotides agree with TRBD1. Germline trimming cut 6 bases from V and 2 bases from J; bases unmatched to any gene: 7. CDR3 length: 15 amino acids. The germline gives CDR1 ENHRY, CDR2 SYGVKD. The CDR3 loop reads CAISEGQGLQETQYF. CDR3 bases read: TGTGCCATCAGCGAGGGACAGGGTTTACAAGAGACC.

As regards this clone: The read ends 3 residues early relative to the CDR3; the germline J gene fills the gap. J is TRBJ1-1 and V is TRBV18; D perhaps matches TRBD1 (5 bases). This CDR3 has 14 amino acids. Between the trimmed V and J ends, which lost 4 bases and 3 bases, there was a span of 12 bases. Looked up from germline, CDR1 is KGHSH and CDR2 is LQKENI. The chain's CDR3 is CASSRQKADTEAFF. The sequenced part of the CDR3 DNA is TGTGCCAGCTCACGACAGAAGGCGGACACTGAA.

This CDR3 reads CASSLARTGIDAGELFF. The CDR3 bases that were read are TGTGCCAGCAGCTTAGCGAGGACAGGGATAGACGCCGGGGAG. J is TRBJ2-2 and V is TRBV7-2; 8 nucleotides agree with TRBD1. Coverage ceases 3 residues before the CDR3 finishes, and the germline J gene fills in the end. Per germline, CDR1 SGHTA and CDR2 FQGNSA. The J segment lost 6 bases and the V segment lost 0 bases, leaving 9 bases of the junction unmatched. CDR3 length: 17 amino acids.

In regard to this clone: The read is 3 residues too short to cover the CDR3 end, so that end is filled in from the germline J gene. The gene calls are TRBV19 and TRBJ2-1; 8 bases align to TRBD2. J was trimmed by 7 bases and V by 7 bases; bases with no gene match: 15. Germline-derived CDR1 and CDR2 are LNHDA and SQIVND (reference sequence). The CDR3 covers 16 residues. CDR3 DNA, as far as it was read: TGTGCCAGTACCTCCGGGGGGGGATGGGCGGGGAATGAG. It codes for CASTSGGGWAGNE. The full-length CDR3 reads as CASTSGGGWAGNEQFF.

For this clone: The CDR3 extends 3 residues past the end of the read, so its final part is completed from the germline J gene. J is TRBJ2-7 and V is TRBV5-6; 9 bases match TRBD2. This CDR3 region has 14 residues. CDR1 and CDR2 (germline): SGHDT, YYEEEE. Trimming removed 2 bases from V and 2 bases from J; junction bases left unmatched: 2. CDR3 DNA (partial): TGTGCCAGCAGCTTCGGGACTAGCACCTACGAG. It is translated as CASSFGTSTYE. From start to end, the CDR3 is CASSFGTSTYEQYF.

For this clone: The DNA ends 3 residues before the CDR3 does, and the rest of the CDR3 is filled in from the germline J gene. The chain combines TRBV5-1 with TRBJ2-3; a possible D gene is TRBD2 (5 bases). In germline, CDR1 is SGHRS, CDR2 YFSETQ. The CDR3 runs to 16 residues. Deletions cut 4 bases from V and 4 bases from J, with 19 bases between. The part of the CDR3 DNA that was read is TGCGCCAGCAGCCCTGCGGGTCCCGGGCCTCCAGATACG. This sequence encodes CASSPAGPGPPDT. The whole CDR3 protein is CASSPAGPGPPDTQYF.

On this clone itself: The missing CDR3 end, 3 residues past where the read stops, is filled in from the germline J gene. J is TRBJ2-5 and V is TRBV7-9; 7 bases agree with TRBD2. The CDR3 length is 14 residues. Germline V lookup: CDR1 SEHNR, CDR2 FQNEAQ (reference sequence). The J segment lost 4 bases and the V segment lost 5 bases, leaving 7 bases of the junction unmatched. CDR3 sequence: CASSALASGETQYF. CDR3 bases read: TGTGCCAGCAGCGCGCTGGCTAGCGGAGAGACC.

About this clone itself: The read terminates 3 residues before the CDR3 end, so the remaining end is supplied by the germline J gene. This chain joins TRBV10-1 and TRBJ2-3; 8 bases fit TRBD2. Losses at the gene ends were 1 base for V and 0 bases for J; bases not matched to a gene: 3. This CDR3 region has 16 residues. From germline, CDR1 is WNHNN and CDR2 SYGVQD (reference sequence). The sequenced part of the CDR3 DNA is TGCGCCAGCAGTGAGTTCCAGCGGGGGAGCACAGATACG. This translates into CASSEFQRGSTDT. In full, the CDR3 reads CASSEFQRGSTDTQYF.

With regard to this clone: The CDR3 is cut off 3 residues early in the read; its end comes from the germline J gene. V usage is TRBV5-1 and J usage is TRBJ2-2; TRBD1 matches 8 bases. The CDR3 consists of 14 residues. J was trimmed by 7 bases and V by 4 bases; bases with no gene match: 6. CDR1 SGHRS and CDR2 YFSETQ come from the germline V gene. CDR3 sequence reads: CASSTGQGSGELFF. The sequenced part of the CDR3 DNA is TGCGCCAGCAGCACCGGACAGGGTAGCGGGGAG. Full variable domain (missing parts from reference TRBV5-1 and TRBJ2-2): KAGVTQTPRYLIKTRGQQVTLSCSPISGHRSVSWYQQTPGQGLQFLFEYFSETQRNKGNFPGRFSGRQFSNSRSEMNVSTLELGDSALYLCASSTGQGSGELFFGEGSRLTVL.

Turning to this clone: The read terminates 3 residues before the CDR3 end, so the remaining end is supplied by the germline J gene. The genes are TRBV5-1 and TRBJ1-1, with D perhaps TRBD1 (5 bases). The germline gives CDR1 SGHRS, CDR2 YFSETQ. The CDR3 has 15 residues. Trimming took 3 bases from V and 5 from J, leaving 17 bases between them. The sequenced CDR3 bases are TGCGCCAGCAGCTGGAGAGACCCCCGGGGGACTGAA. Its protein product is CASSWRDPRGTE. From start to end, the CDR3 is CASSWRDPRGTEAFF. The variable domain in full, with the rest retrieved from reference TRBV5-1 and TRBJ1-1, is KAGVTQTPRYLIKTRGQQVTLSCSPISGHRSVSWYQQTPGQGLQFLFEYFSETQRNKGNFPGRFSGRQFSNSRSEMNVSTLELGDSALYLCASSWRDPRGTEAFFGQGTRLTVV.

On this clone itself: The sequenced fragment ends 3 residues before the CDR3 boundary, so the rest is inferred from the germline J gene. The rearrangement joins TRBV7-2 to TRBJ2-5, with D possibly TRBD2 on 6 matching bases. CDR1 SGHTA and CDR2 FQGNSA come from the germline V gene. CDR3 length equals 13 residues. The V end lost 4 bases, the J end lost 6 bases, and 12 bases lay between the germline ends. The CDR3 sequence is CASSSGLAKTQYF. The CDR3 DNA, read in part, is TGTGCCAGCAGCTCGGGACTGGCCAAGACC. Full variable domain (rest looked up from reference TRBV7-2 and TRBJ2-5): GAGVSQSPSNKVTEKGKDVELRCDPISGHTALYWYRQSLGQGLEFLIYFQGNSAPDKSGLPSDRFSAERTGGSVSTLTIQRTQQEDSAVYLCASSSGLAKTQYFGPGTRLLVL.